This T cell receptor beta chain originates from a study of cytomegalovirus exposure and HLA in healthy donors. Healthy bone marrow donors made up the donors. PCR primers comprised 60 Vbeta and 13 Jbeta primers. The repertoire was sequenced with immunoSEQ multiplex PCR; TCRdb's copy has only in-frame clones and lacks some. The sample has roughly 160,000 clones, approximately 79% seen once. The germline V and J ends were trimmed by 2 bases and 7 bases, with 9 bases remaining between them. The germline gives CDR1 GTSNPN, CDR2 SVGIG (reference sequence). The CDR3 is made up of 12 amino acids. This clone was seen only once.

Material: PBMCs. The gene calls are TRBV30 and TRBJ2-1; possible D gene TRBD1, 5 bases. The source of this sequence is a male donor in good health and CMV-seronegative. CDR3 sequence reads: CAWSSQGNEQFF. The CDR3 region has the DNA TGTGCCTGGAGTTCCCAGGGTAATGAGCAGTTCTTC.